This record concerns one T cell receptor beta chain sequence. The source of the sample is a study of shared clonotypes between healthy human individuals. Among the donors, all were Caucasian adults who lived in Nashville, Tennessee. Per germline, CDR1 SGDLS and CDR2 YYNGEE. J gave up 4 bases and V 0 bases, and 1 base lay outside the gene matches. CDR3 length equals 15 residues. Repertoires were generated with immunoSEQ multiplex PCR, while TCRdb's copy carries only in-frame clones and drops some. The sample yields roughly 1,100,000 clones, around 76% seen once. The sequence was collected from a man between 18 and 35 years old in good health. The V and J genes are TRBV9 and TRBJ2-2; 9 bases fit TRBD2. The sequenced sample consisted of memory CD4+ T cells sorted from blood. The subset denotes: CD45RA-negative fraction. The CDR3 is CASSVGLAATGELFF. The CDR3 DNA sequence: TGTGCCAGCAGCGTAGGACTAGCGGCCACCGGGGAGCTGTTTTTT.